The rows below give T cell receptor beta chains drawn from one sample of a study of tumor-infiltrating lymphocytes in primary liver carcinoma. TCRdb reprocessed the multiplex PCR reads with MiXCR, giving one entry per CDR3 protein. The sample yields around 330,000 distinct CDR3 sequences, roughly 60% seen once. Sequencing was done on a sample of peripheral blood. All receptors come from a woman aged 25 to 39 with primary liver carcinoma and hepatitis B virus infection. Both conserved end residues are part of each CDR3. D genes are given only for firm matches. Rows give clone size only sometimes, using once, few, many, or a class for an expanded clone.

d_gene: .; v_gene: TRBV28; j_gene: TRBJ1-5; abundance: few; CDR3aa: CASSRTGYSNQPQHF; CDR3nt: TGTGCCAGCAGCAGGACGGGCTATAGCAATCAGCCCCAGCATTTT
d_gene: .; v_gene: TRBV14; j_gene: TRBJ2-5; abundance: .; CDR3aa: CASSQEETQYF; CDR3nt: TGTGCCAGCAGCCAAGAAGAGACCCAGTACTTC
d_gene: TRBD1; v_gene: TRBV5-8; j_gene: TRBJ1-5; abundance: once; CDR3aa: CVSSWIKIWTGNSNQPQHF; CDR3nt: TGTGTCAGCAGCTGGATTAAAATTTGGACAGGTAATAGCAATCAGCCCCAGCATTTT
d_gene: .; v_gene: TRBV6-6; j_gene: TRBJ1-2; abundance: .; CDR3aa: CASSYSSYEQGIYGYTF; CDR3nt: TGTGCCAGCAGTTACTCCTCTTATGAACAGGGCATATATGGCTACACCTTC
d_gene: .; v_gene: TRBV4-3; j_gene: TRBJ2-1; abundance: .; CDR3aa: CASSPNPGTHVEQFF; CDR3nt: TGCGCCAGCAGCCCTAACCCCGGGACTCACGTTGAGCAGTTCTTC
d_gene: TRBD1; v_gene: TRBV29-1; j_gene: TRBJ1-2; abundance: many; CDR3aa: CSVYAGGGHGYTF; CDR3nt: TGCAGCGTTTACGCAGGGGGCGGGCATGGCTACACCTTC
d_gene: TRBD1; v_gene: TRBV5-4; j_gene: TRBJ1-1; abundance: .; CDR3aa: CASRTGGPWTEAFF; CDR3nt: TGTGCCAGCAGGACAGGGGGACCGTGGACTGAAGCTTTCTTT
d_gene: .; v_gene: TRBV30; j_gene: TRBJ1-1; abundance: many; CDR3aa: CAWSKGQSEAFF; CDR3nt: TGTGCCTGGAGTAAAGGACAGTCTGAAGCTTTCTTT
d_gene: TRBD1; v_gene: TRBV28; j_gene: TRBJ2-1; abundance: .; CDR3aa: CASSLGTEGEQFF; CDR3nt: TGTGCCAGCAGTCTCGGGACAGAAGGTGAGCAGTTCTTC
d_gene: .; v_gene: TRBV2; j_gene: TRBJ1-1; abundance: .; CDR3aa: CASSATAAEAFF; CDR3nt: TGTGCCAGCAGTGCTACTGCAGCTGAAGCTTTCTTT
d_gene: .; v_gene: TRBV12-3/TRBV12-4; j_gene: TRBJ2-7; abundance: many; CDR3aa: CASSFSLGGGYEQYF; CDR3nt: TGTGCCAGCAGTTTCAGCCTGGGGGGTGGGTACGAGCAGTACTTC
d_gene: .; v_gene: TRBV14; j_gene: TRBJ2-3; abundance: few; CDR3aa: CASSRGVAPTDTQYF; CDR3nt: TGTGCCAGCAGCCGGGGGGTAGCCCCTACAGATACGCAGTATTTT
d_gene: TRBD1; v_gene: TRBV28; j_gene: TRBJ2-5; abundance: .; CDR3aa: CTSSHRGRFAQETQYF; CDR3nt: TGTACCAGCAGCCACAGGGGGCGCTTCGCCCAAGAGACCCAGTACTTC
d_gene: TRBD2; v_gene: TRBV28; j_gene: TRBJ2-7; abundance: .; CDR3aa: CASRAPRTSGRGEQYF; CDR3nt: TGTGCCAGCAGAGCTCCCAGGACTAGCGGGAGAGGCGAGCAGTACTTC
d_gene: .; v_gene: TRBV29-1; j_gene: TRBJ2-3; abundance: .; CDR3aa: CSVALGGLVGGTDTQYF; CDR3nt: TGCAGCGTTGCATTAGGAGGTCTAGTGGGAGGAACAGATACGCAGTATTTT
d_gene: .; v_gene: TRBV6-6; j_gene: TRBJ2-1; abundance: .; CDR3aa: CASTLRSPEQFF; CDR3nt: TGTGCCAGCACCCTCCGGAGCCCTGAGCAGTTCTTC
d_gene: .; v_gene: TRBV28; j_gene: TRBJ2-5; abundance: .; CDR3aa: CASQLGTASGRRETQYF; CDR3nt: TGTGCCAGCCAATTGGGGACAGCTAGCGGTCGAAGGGAGACCCAGTACTTC
d_gene: .; v_gene: TRBV6-2/TRBV6-3; j_gene: TRBJ2-1; abundance: once; CDR3aa: CGSTSSSYNEQFF; CDR3nt: TGTGGCAGCACCAGTAGCTCCTACAATGAGCAGTTCTTC
d_gene: .; v_gene: TRBV7-9; j_gene: TRBJ1-1; abundance: .; CDR3aa: CASSRSTPNTEAFF; CDR3nt: TGTGCCAGCAGCCGCAGTACTCCGAACACTGAAGCTTTCTTT
d_gene: .; v_gene: TRBV5-6; j_gene: TRBJ2-7; abundance: few; CDR3aa: CASSETRLEYEQYF; CDR3nt: TGTGCCAGCAGCGAGACACGGCTGGAATACGAGCAGTACTTC
d_gene: TRBD1; v_gene: TRBV7-8; j_gene: TRBJ2-5; abundance: .; CDR3aa: CASSSGTGPKETQYF; CDR3nt: TGTGCCAGCAGCTCCGGGACAGGCCCCAAGGAGACCCAGTACTTC
d_gene: .; v_gene: TRBV6-1; j_gene: TRBJ2-2; abundance: .; CDR3aa: CASTTVGELFF; CDR3nt: TGTGCCAGCACTACCGTCGGGGAGCTGTTTTTT
d_gene: TRBD1; v_gene: TRBV5-1; j_gene: TRBJ1-4; abundance: once; CDR3aa: CASSGGTGERGEKLFF; CDR3nt: TGCGCCAGCAGCGGAGGGACAGGCGAGAGGGGAGAAAAACTGTTTTTT
d_gene: .; v_gene: TRBV11-3; j_gene: TRBJ2-5; abundance: many; CDR3aa: CASSFGRKAFQETQYF; CDR3nt: TGTGCCAGCAGCTTCGGCCGGAAGGCCTTCCAAGAGACCCAGTACTTC
d_gene: .; v_gene: TRBV28; j_gene: TRBJ2-6; abundance: .; CDR3aa: CASSFWAGANVLTF; CDR3nt: TGTGCCAGCAGTTTCTGGGCTGGGGCCAACGTCCTGACTTTC
d_gene: .; v_gene: TRBV7-8; j_gene: TRBJ2-2; abundance: few; CDR3aa: CASSYGPRTGELFF; CDR3nt: TGTGCCAGCAGCTACGGGCCAAGAACCGGGGAGCTGTTTTTT
d_gene: .; v_gene: TRBV29-1; j_gene: TRBJ1-1; abundance: many; CDR3aa: CSVVRQETEAFF; CDR3nt: TGCAGCGTTGTAAGGCAGGAGACTGAAGCTTTCTTT
d_gene: TRBD1; v_gene: TRBV28; j_gene: TRBJ1-1; abundance: .; CDR3aa: CASSLSGTGRRTEAFF; CDR3nt: TGTGCCAGCAGTTTATCCGGGACAGGGCGGAGGACTGAAGCTTTCTTT
d_gene: .; v_gene: TRBV4-1; j_gene: TRBJ2-5; abundance: .; CDR3aa: CASARLGKGETQYF; CDR3nt: TGCGCCAGCGCACGTCTGGGGAAGGGAGAGACCCAGTACTTC
d_gene: TRBD1; v_gene: TRBV7-9; j_gene: TRBJ1-2; abundance: .; CDR3aa: CASSFPGTGYGYTF; CDR3nt: TGTGCCAGCAGCTTTCCCGGGACAGGCTATGGCTACACCTTC
d_gene: TRBD2; v_gene: TRBV7-3; j_gene: TRBJ2-3; abundance: .; CDR3aa: CASSPLASGSSDTQYF; CDR3nt: TGTGCCAGCAGCCCCCTGGCGAGCGGGAGTTCAGATACGCAGTATTTT
d_gene: .; v_gene: TRBV6-1; j_gene: TRBJ1-1; abundance: .; CDR3aa: CASRAGDGATEAFF; CDR3nt: TGTGCCAGCAGAGCAGGGGATGGTGCCACTGAAGCTTTCTTT
d_gene: TRBD2; v_gene: TRBV4-3; j_gene: TRBJ2-5; abundance: few; CDR3aa: CASSQEREGVQTQYF; CDR3nt: TGCGCCAGCAGCCAAGAGCGGGAGGGGGTTCAGACCCAGTACTTC